This T cell receptor (beta chain) was recovered during a study of type 1 and type 2 diabetes patients. Trimming took off 6 bases at V and 1 base at J, with 9 bases between the two ends. The CDR3 runs 14 residues. Per the germline V gene, CDR1 is LNHDA and CDR2 is SQIVND (reference sequence). PCR was run on genomic DNA. Amplification of the beta chain CDR3 used 30 forward and 13 reverse multiplex primers. TCRdb fed the multiplex PCR reads into MiXCR, producing one record per CDR3 protein. Of 280,000 or so distinct CDR3 sequences listed, around 47% were seen once; the top ten hold 12% to 15%. The sequence came from a man younger than 30 with type 2 diabetes. The V gene is TRBV19, the J gene TRBJ2-2; D is ambiguous. Sequencing input: peripheral blood mononuclear cells (PBMCs). The CDR3: CASSDKLNTGELFF. The DNA for the CDR3 is TGTGCCAGTAGCGACAAGTTGAACACCGGGGAGCTGTTTTTT.